The clone carrying this T cell receptor beta chain was detected once. What it recognizes is unknown. The entry originates in a study of OX40 agonist ivuxolimab in advanced cancers. The wider study: Ivuxolimab doses were 0.01, 0.1, 0.3, 1.5, 3 or 10 mg/kg every 2 weeks.

Produced via immunoSEQ multiplex PCR; TCRdb's table is partial and in-frame only. The sample records about 95,000 clones, more than 85% being singletons. The study sampled blood at baseline, cycle 4 day 1, and cycle 7 day 1. General study results and limits: What antigens the expanded peripheral T cells recognized was never established.

The CDR3 has 13 residues. Germline CDR1 is MDHEN and CDR2 is SYDVKM. V gave up 1 base and J gave up 15 bases, with 16 bases separating them. This sequence joins TRBV28 and TRBJ2-4, with D hard to call. The clonotype comes from an adult with an advanced solid tumor such as melanoma, head and neck, liver or kidney cancer. The sample consisted of CD4+ or CD8+ T cells sorted from blood, taken in a trial of the OX40 agonist ivuxolimab. The DNA for the CDR3 is TGTGCCAGCAGTTTATTTAACCTAGGGTGGCGGTACTTC. It is translated as CASSLFNLGWRYF.